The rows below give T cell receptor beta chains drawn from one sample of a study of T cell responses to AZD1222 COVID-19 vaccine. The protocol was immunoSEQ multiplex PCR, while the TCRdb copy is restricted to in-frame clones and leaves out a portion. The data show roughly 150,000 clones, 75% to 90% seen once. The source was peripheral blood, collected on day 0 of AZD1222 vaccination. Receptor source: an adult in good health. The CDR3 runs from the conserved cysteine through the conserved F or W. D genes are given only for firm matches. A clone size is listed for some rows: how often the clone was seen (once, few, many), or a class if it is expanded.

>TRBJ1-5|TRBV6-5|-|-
CASSSRTSNQPQHF
TGTGCCAGCAGTTCCCGGACTAGCAATCAGCCCCAGCATTTT
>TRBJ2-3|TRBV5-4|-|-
CASSSSGPSTDTQYF
TGTGCCAGCAGCTCTTCGGGACCTTCCACAGATACGCAGTATTTT
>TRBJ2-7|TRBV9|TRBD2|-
CASSGLAGAGNEQYF
TGTGCCAGCAGCGGACTAGCGGGGGCTGGGAACGAGCAGTACTTC
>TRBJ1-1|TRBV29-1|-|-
CSSRVNTEAFF
TGCAGCTCCCGGGTGAACACTGAAGCTTTCTTT
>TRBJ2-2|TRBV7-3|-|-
CASSLNRDGELFF
TGTGCCAGCAGCCTAAACAGAGACGGGGAGCTGTTTTTT
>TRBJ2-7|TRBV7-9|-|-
CASSLDLGPSYEQYF
TGTGCCAGCAGCTTAGATCTGGGTCCCTCCTACGAGCAGTACTTC
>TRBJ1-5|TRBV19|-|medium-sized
CASSIGQHSNQPQHF
TGTGCCAGTAGTATAGGACAGCATAGCAATCAGCCCCAGCATTTT
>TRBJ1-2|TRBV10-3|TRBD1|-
CAISRQGDYGYTF
TGTGCCATCAGTCGTCAGGGGGACTATGGCTACACCTTC
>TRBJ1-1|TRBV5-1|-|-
CASSLAEYTEAFF
TGCGCCAGCAGCTTGGCGGAGTACACTGAAGCTTTCTTT
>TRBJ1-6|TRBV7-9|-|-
CASSLGGGSRNSPLHF
TGTGCCAGCAGCTTAGGGGGAGGGAGCCGCAATTCACCCCTCCACTTT
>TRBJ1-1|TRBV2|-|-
CASTGQGNTEAFF
TGTGCCAGCACGGGGCAGGGCAACACTGAAGCTTTCTTT
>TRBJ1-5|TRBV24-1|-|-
CATSDGERGNQPQHF
TGTGCCACCAGTGATGGGGAGAGGGGCAATCAGCCCCAGCATTTT
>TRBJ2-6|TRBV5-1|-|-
CASSLAETPAGANVLTF
TGCGCCAGCAGCTTGGCCGAGACCCCTGCTGGGGCCAACGTCCTGACTTTC
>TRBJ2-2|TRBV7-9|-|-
CASSVSGSTGELFF
TGTGCCAGCTCCGTTTCCGGTAGTACCGGGGAGCTGTTTTTT
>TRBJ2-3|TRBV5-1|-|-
CASSFLAGSTDTQYF
TGCGCCAGCAGCTTCTTGGCGGGGAGCACAGATACGCAGTATTTT
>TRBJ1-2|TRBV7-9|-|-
CASSLATGHYGYTF
TGTGCCAGCAGCTTAGCTACAGGCCACTATGGCTACACCTTC
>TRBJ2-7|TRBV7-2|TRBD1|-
CASFLGDRVGEQYF
TGTGCCAGCTTCTTAGGAGACAGGGTCGGCGAGCAGTACTTC
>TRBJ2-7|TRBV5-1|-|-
CASRAYDSAGYEQYF
TGCGCCAGCCGCGCCTATGACAGCGCGGGCTACGAGCAGTACTTC
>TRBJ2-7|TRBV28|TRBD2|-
CASSLWSAGGTYEQYF
TGTGCCAGCAGTTTATGGTCAGCGGGGGGAACCTACGAGCAGTACTTC
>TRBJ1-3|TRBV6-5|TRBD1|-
CASRTGTGNTIYF
TGTGCCAGCAGGACAGGGACCGGAAACACCATATATTTT
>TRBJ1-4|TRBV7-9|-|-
CASSRDRSSGLNEKLFF
TGTGCCAGCAGCAGAGACAGGTCCTCCGGTCTTAATGAAAAACTGTTTTTT
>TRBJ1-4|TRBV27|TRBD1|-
CATPDREDEKLFF
TGTGCCACCCCGGACAGGGAGGATGAAAAACTGTTTTTT
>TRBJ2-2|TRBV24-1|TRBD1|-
CATSDRTGTGELFF
TGTGCCACCAGTGACCGGACAGGCACCGGGGAGCTGTTTTTT
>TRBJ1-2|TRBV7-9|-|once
CASSPSGGNNGYTF
TGTGCCAGCAGCCCCAGTGGCGGAAACAATGGCTACACCTTC
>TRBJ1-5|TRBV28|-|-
CASSQTANQPQHF
TGTGCCAGCAGTCAGACAGCAAATCAGCCCCAGCATTTT
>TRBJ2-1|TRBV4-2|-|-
CASSQERGGNEQFF
TGTGCCAGCAGCCAAGAGAGAGGGGGCAATGAGCAGTTCTTC
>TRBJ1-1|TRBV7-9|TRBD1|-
CASRQGDTEAFF
TGTGCCAGCAGACAGGGGGACACTGAAGCTTTCTTT
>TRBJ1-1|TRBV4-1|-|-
CASSLGPGPAEAFF
TGCGCCAGCAGCCTGGGACCCGGTCCAGCTGAAGCTTTCTTT
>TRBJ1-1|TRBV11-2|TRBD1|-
CASSPRQGWNTEAFF
TGTGCCAGCAGCCCACGACAGGGGTGGAACACTGAAGCTTTCTTT
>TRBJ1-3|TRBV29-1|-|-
CSVLSGNTIYF
TGCAGCGTGCTTTCTGGAAACACCATATATTTT
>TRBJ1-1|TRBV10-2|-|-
CASRGNTEAFF
TGCGCCAGCAGAGGGAACACTGAAGCTTTCTTT
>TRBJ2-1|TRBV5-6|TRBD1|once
CASSFDRVPYNEQFF
TGTGCCAGCAGCTTCGACAGGGTCCCCTACAATGAGCAGTTCTTC
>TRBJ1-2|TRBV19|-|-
CASSIPGGTRGYGYTF
TGTGCCAGTAGTATCCCGGGGGGGACAAGAGGCTATGGCTACACCTTC
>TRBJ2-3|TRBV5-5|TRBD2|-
CASSPRVAGYGDTQYF
TGTGCCAGCAGCCCCCGGGTAGCGGGGTACGGGGATACGCAGTATTTT
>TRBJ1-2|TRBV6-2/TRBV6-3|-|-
CASSYAGEDYGYTF
TGTGCCAGCAGTTATGCAGGGGAGGACTATGGCTACACCTTC
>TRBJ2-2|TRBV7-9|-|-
CASSLSSPGLNTGELFF
TGTGCCAGCAGCTTAAGCTCCCCAGGGTTAAACACCGGGGAGCTGTTTTTT